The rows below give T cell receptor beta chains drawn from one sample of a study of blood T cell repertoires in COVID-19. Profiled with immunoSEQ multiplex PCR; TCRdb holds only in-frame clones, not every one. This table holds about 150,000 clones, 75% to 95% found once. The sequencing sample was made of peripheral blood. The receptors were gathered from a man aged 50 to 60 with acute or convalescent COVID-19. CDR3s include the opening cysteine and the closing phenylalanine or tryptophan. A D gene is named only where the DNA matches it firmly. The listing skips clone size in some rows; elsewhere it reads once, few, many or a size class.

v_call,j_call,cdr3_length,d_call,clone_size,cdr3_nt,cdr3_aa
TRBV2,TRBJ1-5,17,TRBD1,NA,TGTGCCAGCAGCGGGACAGGTGCCGACTCTGGCAATCAGCCCCAGCATTTT,CASSGTGADSGNQPQHF
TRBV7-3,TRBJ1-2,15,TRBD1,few,TGTGCCAGCAGCTCATCACCGGGACAGGGGATTCCCTACACCTTC,CASSSSPGQGIPYTF
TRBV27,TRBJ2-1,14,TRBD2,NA,TGTGCCAGCAGTTTCGGCGGGAGTTACAATGAGCAGTTCTTC,CASSFGGSYNEQFF
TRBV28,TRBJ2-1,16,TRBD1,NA,TGTGCCAGCAGTTTTGGTTCAACAGGGGCAATTATTGAGCAGTTCTTC,CASSFGSTGAIIEQFF
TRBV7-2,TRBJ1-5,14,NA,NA,TGTGCCAGCAGCTTAGGACTGAACAATCAGCCCCAGCATTTT,CASSLGLNNQPQHF
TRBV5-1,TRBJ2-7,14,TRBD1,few,TGCGCCAGCAGCCAACAGGGGATAACCTACGAGCAGTACTTC,CASSQQGITYEQYF
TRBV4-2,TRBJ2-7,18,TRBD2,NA,TGTGCCAGCAGCCCCAGGACTAGCGGGATGTTAAGGTCCTACGAGCAGTACTTC,CASSPRTSGMLRSYEQYF
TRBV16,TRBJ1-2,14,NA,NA,TGTGCCAGCAGCCAATCGTCGGCTAACTATGGCTACACCTTC,CASSQSSANYGYTF
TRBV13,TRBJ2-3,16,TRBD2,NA,TGTGCCAGCAGCTCCGGAGCGGGAGAGGAGACAGATACGCAGTATTTT,CASSSGAGEETDTQYF
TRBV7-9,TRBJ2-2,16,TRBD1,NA,TGTGCCAGCAGCCCAGACAGGGGCCAGAACACCGGGGAGCTGTTTTTT,CASSPDRGQNTGELFF
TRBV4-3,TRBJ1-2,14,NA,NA,TGCGCCAGCAGCCAAGGGGAGGGGCCGGATGGCTACACCTTC,CASSQGEGPDGYTF
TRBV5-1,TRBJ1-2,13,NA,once,TGCGCCAGCAGCCTGGGACTCTCTGGGGGCTACACCTTC,CASSLGLSGGYTF
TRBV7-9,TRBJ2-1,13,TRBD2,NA,TGTGCCAGCAGGGCGGGGGGCAGCCCTGAGCAGTTCTTC,CASRAGGSPEQFF
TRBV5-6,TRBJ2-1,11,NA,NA,TGTGCCAGCAGCTCCGGCAATGAGCAGTTCTTC,CASSSGNEQFF
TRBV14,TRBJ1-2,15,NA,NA,TGTGCCAGCAGCCAGAATGTAGCAGGGAACTATGGCTACACCTTC,CASSQNVAGNYGYTF
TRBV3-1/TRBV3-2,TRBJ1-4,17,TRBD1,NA,TGTGCCAGCAGCCACACGACAGGGCGGGCAACTAATGAAAAACTGTTTTTT,CASSHTTGRATNEKLFF
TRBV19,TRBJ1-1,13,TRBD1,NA,TGTGCCAGTAGCCGAGACAGGGACACTGAAGCTTTCTTT,CASSRDRDTEAFF
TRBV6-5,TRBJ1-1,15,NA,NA,TGTGCCAGCAGTAGGGCCGGGACAAGGAACACTGAAGCTTTCTTT,CASSRAGTRNTEAFF
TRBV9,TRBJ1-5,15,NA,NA,TGTGCCAGCAGCGTAGGCCCAGGGGTAAGTCAGCCCCAGCATTTT,CASSVGPGVSQPQHF
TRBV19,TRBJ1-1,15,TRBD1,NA,TGTGCCACCATACGGGACAGGGGGCGGAACACTGAAGCTTTCTTT,CATIRDRGRNTEAFF
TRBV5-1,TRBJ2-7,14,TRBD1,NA,TGCGCCAGCAGCTTGGAATCAGGGGGCTACGAGCAGTACTTC,CASSLESGGYEQYF
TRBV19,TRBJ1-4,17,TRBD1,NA,TGTGCCAGTAGCCCCGGGACAGGGGTGAGTCGAAGTGAAAAACTGTTTTTT,CASSPGTGVSRSEKLFF
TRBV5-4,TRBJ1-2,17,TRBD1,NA,TGTGCCAGCAGCTCCGACCGGGACAGGATATCCAACTATGGCTACACCTTC,CASSSDRDRISNYGYTF
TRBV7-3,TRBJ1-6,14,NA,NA,TGTGCCAGCAGCCCTAAACCAGGGGATTCACCCCTCCACTTT,CASSPKPGDSPLHF
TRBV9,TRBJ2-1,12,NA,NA,TGTGCCAGCAGCGACGGACAGCGTGTGCAGTTCTTC,CASSDGQRVQFF
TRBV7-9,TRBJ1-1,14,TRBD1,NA,TGTGCCAGCAGCCCCCGGACAGGGAGTACTGAAGCTTTCTTT,CASSPRTGSTEAFF
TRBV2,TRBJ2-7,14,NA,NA,TGTGCCAGCAGTGAGCGGGGTGGGCTCTACGAGCAGTACTTC,CASSERGGLYEQYF
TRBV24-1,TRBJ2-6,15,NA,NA,TGTGCCACCAGTGCAGGGTCCCTCGGGGCCAACGTCCTGACTTTC,CATSAGSLGANVLTF
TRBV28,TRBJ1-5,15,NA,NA,TGTGCCAGCAGGAAATACATAACAGGTAATCATCCCCAGCATTTT,CASRKYITGNHPQHF
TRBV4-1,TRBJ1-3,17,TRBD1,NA,TGCGCCAGCAGCCATATAGACAGGGCACACTCTGGAAACACCATATATTTT,CASSHIDRAHSGNTIYF
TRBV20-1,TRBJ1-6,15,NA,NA,TGCAGTGCTAGTCACTCCGGCGGGGCGGATTCACCCCTCCACTTT,CSASHSGGADSPLHF
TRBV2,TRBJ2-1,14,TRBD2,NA,TGTGCCAGCAAGACCCGGACTAGCGGCAATGAGCAGTTCTTC,CASKTRTSGNEQFF
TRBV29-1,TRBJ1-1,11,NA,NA,TGCAGCTACGGCGGAGACGCTGAAGCTTTCTTT,CSYGGDAEAFF
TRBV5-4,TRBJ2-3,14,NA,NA,TGTGCCAGCAGCTTGGAGCAGGGCCAAGGTACGCAGTATTTT,CASSLEQGQGTQYF
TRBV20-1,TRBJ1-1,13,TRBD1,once,TGCAGTGCTTGTGGGACAGCGAACACTGAAGCTTTCTTT,CSACGTANTEAFF
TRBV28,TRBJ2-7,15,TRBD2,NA,TGTGCCAGCAGTCTCGGATCTAGCGGGAGATACGAGCAGTACTTC,CASSLGSSGRYEQYF
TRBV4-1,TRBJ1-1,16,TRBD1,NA,TGCGCCAGCAGCCAAGGGACAGGGCCGACTAGGACTGAAGCTTTCTTT,CASSQGTGPTRTEAFF
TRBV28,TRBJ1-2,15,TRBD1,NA,TGTGCCAGCAGCATAATCGTAGGACAGGGACGTGGCTACACCTTC,CASSIIVGQGRGYTF
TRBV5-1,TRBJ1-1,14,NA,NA,TGCGCCAGCAGCTTGGGGAAGGGGTCATATGAAGCTTTCTTT,CASSLGKGSYEAFF
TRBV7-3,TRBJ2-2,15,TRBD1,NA,TGTGCCAGCAGCGAGGGACAGATGAACACCGGGGAGCTGTTTTTT,CASSEGQMNTGELFF
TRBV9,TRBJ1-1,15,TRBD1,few,TGTGCCAGCAGCCCGAGGACAGGGGGGAACACTGAAGCTTTCTTT,CASSPRTGGNTEAFF
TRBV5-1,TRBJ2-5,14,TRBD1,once,TGCGCCAGCAGCCCCGGACAGGCCCAAGAGACCCAGTACTTC,CASSPGQAQETQYF
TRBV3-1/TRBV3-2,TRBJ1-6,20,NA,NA,TGTGCCAGCAGCCCCCGAGTCAGGGAGGGAGGAGGCTCCTATAATTCACCCCTCCACTTT,CASSPRVREGGGSYNSPLHF
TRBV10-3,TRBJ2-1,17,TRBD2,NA,TGTGCCATCAGTGGAGCGGGAACTAGCGGGGGATACAATGAGCAGTTCTTC,CAISGAGTSGGYNEQFF
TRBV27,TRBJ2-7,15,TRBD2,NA,TGTGCCAGCAGTTTAAGGCTAGCGGGGGCCTACGAGCAGTACTTC,CASSLRLAGAYEQYF
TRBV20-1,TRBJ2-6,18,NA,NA,TGCAGTGCTAGTGATGGTGGGCCGAAGAACGCTGGGGCCAACGTCCTGACTTTC,CSASDGGPKNAGANVLTF
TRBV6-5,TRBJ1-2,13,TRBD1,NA,TGTGCCAGCTGCTATCAGGGGGAAATGTCATGTTCCTTC,CASCYQGEMSCSF
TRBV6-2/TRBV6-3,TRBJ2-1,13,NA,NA,TGTGCCAGCAGTTACACCACGGGAGACGAGCAGTTCTTC,CASSYTTGDEQFF
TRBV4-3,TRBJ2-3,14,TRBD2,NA,TGCGCCAGCAGCCTCAGCGGGGGCACAGATACGCAGTATTTT,CASSLSGGTDTQYF
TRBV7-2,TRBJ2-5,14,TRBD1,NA,TGTGCCAGCAGCTTAGTTGCAGGGGGAGAGACCCAGTACTTC,CASSLVAGGETQYF
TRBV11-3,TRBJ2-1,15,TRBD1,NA,TGTGCCAGCAGCTCCGGGACAGGGTCCTACAATGAGCAGTTCTTC,CASSSGTGSYNEQFF
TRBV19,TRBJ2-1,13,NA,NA,TGTGCCAGTAGCAACCTCGGGGGTTCGGAGCAGTTCTTC,CASSNLGGSEQFF